Only one count was recorded for the clone carrying this TCR beta chain. Antigen unknown. This entry comes from a study of radiation and T cells in renal cell carcinoma. The data were produced by immunoSEQ multiplex PCR, yet TCRdb's version contains in-frame clones alone and is incomplete. The table lists about 150,000 clones, 88% of them singletons. Regarding time point: baseline pretreatment blood. Described treatment: 15 Gy SBRT to primary tumor, nephrectomy 4 weeks later. Radiation-treated patients gave blood at baseline, week 2 and week 4. Germline lookup yields CDR1 MRHNA and CDR2 SNTAGT. The length of the CDR3 is 15 residues. V was cut by 6 bases and J by 2 bases, with 16 bases left in between. Overall study results and limits: Top tumor clonotypes rose in blood 2 weeks post-radiation, then contracted. Without pretreatment biopsies, baseline tumor clonotype presence was undetermined.

The material was blood, obtained from a patient whose treatment included radiotherapy and nephrectomy. The receptor comes from a woman aged 70-85 years with renal cell carcinoma. The chain joins TRBV6-4 to TRBJ1-2; D may be TRBD1 (6 bases). The CDR3 DNA follows: TGTGCCAGCAGCCTACAGCGGGGGCCGAACTATGGCTACACCTTC. Amino acid sequence: CASSLQRGPNYGYTF.